This TCR beta chain was retrieved from a study of patients and donors after allogeneic stem cell transplantation. TCRdb analysed the RT-PCR reads with MiXCR anew, one entry per CDR3 protein. In the table there are about 230,000 distinct CDR3 sequences, 13% to 15% of which are singletons. V dropped 3 bases and J dropped 8; count of bases not matched to a gene: 12. Per germline, CDR1 DFQATT and CDR2 SNEGSKA (reference sequence). The length of the CDR3 is 16 residues. In its sample, this clonotype was seen a few times. The sequenced sample was blood, either unsorted or a sorted T cell fraction (not recorded which). V and J are TRBV20-1 and TRBJ2-1, with 11 bases fitting TRBD2. This clonotype originated in a human donor who was either an allogeneic HSCT recipient or a stem cell or donor lymphocyte infusion donor (not recorded which). It is not recorded whose cells these are; they may come from a transplant donor. The CDR3 reads CSARALAGGPVYEQFF. DNA for the CDR3: TGCAGTGCTAGGGCATTAGCGGGGGGGCCTGTGTATGAGCAGTTCTTC.